The 22 T cell receptor beta chains listed next were all sequenced from one sample in a study of blood T cells in healthy people across ages. Then a second PCR, running roughly 6 to 12 cycles, was carried out with a sample-barcoded 5' primer and a J-beta primer mix. TCRdb itself ran the 5' RACE reads through MiXCR, one entry per CDR3 protein. Here the sample spans more than 1,000,000 distinct CDR3 sequences, roughly a quarter being singletons. These records were also assigned to another study, of T cells of mothers and their children.

Sequencing was done on a sample of blood. The receptors stem from a girl between 2 and 10 years old in good health.

The rearrangement joins TRBV29-1 to TRBJ1-2; D is ambiguous. The CDR3 contains 12 residues. Germline V gene sequence: CDR1 SQVTM, CDR2 ANQGSEA. V dropped 5 bases and J dropped 7 bases, with 14 bases sitting between them. CDR3 DNA sequence: TGCAGCGTTCAAGCCTTTGAGGGTGGCTACACCTTC. It codes for CSVQAFEGGYTF.

The chain joins TRBV7-2 to TRBJ1-1; a weak D match, TRBD1 (5 bases). V lost 4 bases to trimming and J lost 1 base, with 13 bases between them. This CDR3 region has 15 residues. CDR1 is SGHTA and CDR2 is FQGNSA in the germline V gene. The CDR3 region is CASSWAGQANTEAFF. The DNA of the CDR3 is TGTGCCAGCAGCTGGGCGGGGCAAGCGAACACTGAAGCTTTCTTT.

The chain uses TRBV7-9 and TRBJ2-7; D is possibly TRBD1 or TRBD2 (5 bases each). The germline V and J ends were trimmed by 5 bases and 2 bases, with 13 bases remaining between them. Per the germline V gene, CDR1 is SEHNR and CDR2 is FQNEAQ (reference sequence). The CDR3 contains 14 residues. This CDR3 is CASSPGRSTYEQYF. The CDR3 coding sequence is TGTGCCAGCAGCCCGGGACGATCCACCTACGAGCAGTACTTC.

This clonotype has just a few counts. V and J are TRBV6-1 and TRBJ1-1; tentatively, D is TRBD1 (5 bases). V dropped 10 bases and J dropped 1 base, with 13 bases sitting between them. This CDR3 contains 13 residues. Germline loops: CDR1 MNHNS, CDR2 SASEGT. Here the CDR3 reads CATGSRENTEAFF. Here the CDR3 DNA reads TGTGCCACGGGTTCCAGGGAGAACACTGAAGCTTTCTTT.

The chain has TRBV2 and TRBJ1-3; D remains unclear. This CDR3 spans 13 amino acids. V was shortened by 9 bases and J by 3 bases, with 12 bases between the two germline ends. Germline CDR1 SNHLY, CDR2 FYNNEI. The CDR3 coding sequence is TGTGCCAGAAAAAAGACCGATGGAAACACCATATATTTT. This gives the protein CARKKTDGNTIYF.

This clonotype has more than one count but fewer than ten. The rearrangement uses TRBV29-1 and TRBJ2-1; 9 nucleotides agree with TRBD1. The V and J ends lost 8 bases and 9 bases, in that order; junction bases with no gene match: 11. The germline V gene has CDR1 SQVTM and CDR2 ANQGSEA. The CDR3 has 13 residues. This chain's CDR3 is CSNLGQGFGEQFF. CDR3 DNA: TGCAGCAATCTCGGACAGGGGTTTGGTGAGCAGTTCTTC.

This clonotype came up a few times. This chain links TRBV20-1 with TRBJ2-3; no reliable D call. There are 13 residues in the CDR3. From germline, CDR1 is DFQATT and CDR2 SNEGSKA (reference sequence). V was trimmed by 0 bases and J by 7 bases, leaving 11 bases between them. CDR3 loop: CSARDGLTHTQYF. As DNA, the CDR3 is TGCAGTGCTAGAGATGGCCTCACCCATACGCAGTATTTT.

The rearrangement joins TRBV3-1 to TRBJ2-5; 10 positions agree with TRBD2. The better agreement between TRBJ2-1 and the DNA end casts doubt on the J call. CDR3 length: 15 amino acids. Germline-derived CDR1 and CDR2 are LGHDT and YNNKEL (reference sequence). DNA of the CDR3: TGTGCCAGCAGCCAAAAGCTAGCGGGAGATCATGAGCAGTTCTTC. It specifies CASSQKLAGDHEQFF.

The rearrangement links TRBV9 to TRBJ2-5; D is unresolved. The J call could be wrong; TRBJ2-7 is a better fit for the DNA end. The germline CDR1 and CDR2 sequences are SGDLS and YYNGEE. The CDR3 consists of 17 residues. The CDR3 DNA follows: TGTGCCAGCAGCGTCGGTGAGAGAGGCATTATACCCTACGAGCAGTACTTC. Its protein product is CASSVGERGIIPYEQYF.

V is TRBV11-2 and J is TRBJ2-7, with 7 bases aligning to TRBD2. The J call is in doubt because the DNA end fits TRBJ2-1 better. This CDR3 spans 15 amino acids. CDR1 SGHAT and CDR2 FQNNGV come from the germline V gene. The CDR3, as DNA: TGTGCCAGCAGCTTAGGAGGAGCGGGAACGGGGGAGCAGTTCTTC. Its translation is CASSLGGAGTGEQFF.

This clonotype was seen only a few times. The V gene is TRBV6-1, the J gene TRBJ1-1; D gene unclear. Germline-derived CDR1 and CDR2 are MNHNS and SASEGT. The V end lost 1 base, the J end lost 5 bases, and 8 bases lay between the germline ends. The CDR3 extends over 13 amino acids. In DNA form, the CDR3 reads TGTGCCAGCAGTGAAGAATGGGGAACTGAAGCTTTCTTT. Its translation is CASSEEWGTEAFF.

The J gene is TRBJ1-5, the V gene TRBV5-5, with D perhaps TRBD1 (6 bases). The ends were cut back, 1 base at V and 5 bases at J, with 10 bases in the middle. Germline CDR1 SGHKS, CDR2 YYEKEE (reference sequence). There are 14 residues in the CDR3. The CDR3 DNA is TGTGCCAGCAGCTTGTGGGGGCGGGATCAGCCCCAGCATTTT. Residues: CASSLWGRDQPQHF.

The count of this clonotype is one. The CDR3 protein is CASSLGGGVADTQYF. The CDR3, as DNA: TGTGCCAGCAGCTTGGGGGGGGGCGTCGCAGATACGCAGTATTTT. J is TRBJ2-3 and V is TRBV5-5; TRBD2 might be the D (7 bases). The V end was cut by 0 bases, the J end by 4 bases, with 12 bases between. This CDR3 comprises 15 residues. Per the germline V gene, CDR1 is SGHKS and CDR2 is YYEKEE (reference sequence).

This clonotype was recorded a few times. V usage is TRBV29-1 and J usage is TRBJ2-7; 9 positions agree with TRBD1. Germline V gene sequence: CDR1 SQVTM, CDR2 ANQGSEA. V dropped 4 bases and J dropped 5; count of bases not matched to a gene: 9. The CDR3 has 14 amino acids. In nucleotides, the CDR3 is TGCAGCGTTGTTTGGGAGAACAGGGGGCACGAGCAGTACTTC. Its translation: CSVVWENRGHEQYF.

This clonotype was observed a handful of times. J is TRBJ2-5 and V is TRBV20-1, with D possibly being TRBD2 (6 bases). The ends were cut back, 0 bases at V and 5 bases at J, with 16 bases in the middle. The CDR3 sequence is 15 residues long. Germline assignment: CDR1 DFQATT and CDR2 SNEGSKA (reference sequence). The DNA for the CDR3 is TGCAGTGCTAGAGAGTTTAGCGGAGTGAGTGAGACCCAGTACTTC. Protein product: CSAREFSGVSETQYF.

This clonotype was counted only a few times. The CDR3 nucleotides are TGTGCCAGCAGCGGAAGCAACGGAGAAAAACTGTTTTTT. Translated, it gives CASSGSNGEKLFF. This chain links TRBV9 with TRBJ1-4, with D unclear. Per germline, CDR1 SGDLS and CDR2 YYNGEE. V lost 3 bases to trimming and J lost 8 bases, with 11 bases between them. The CDR3 loop spans 13 amino acids.

In its sample, this clonotype was seen a few times. A read error may account for a junction end that differs from germline. V usage is TRBV7-9 and J usage is TRBJ2-1; D possibly corresponds to TRBD2 (6 bases). CDR1 and CDR2 from the germline V gene are SEHNR and FQNEAQ (reference sequence). The CDR3 sequence is 15 residues long. The CDR3: CASSLATASYNEQFF. The CDR3 nucleotides read TGTGCCAGCAGCCTAGCGACAGCCTCCTACAATGAGCAGTTCTTC.

As concerns this clonotype: Its ends do not fully match the called genes, so a read error is possible. This chain links TRBV9 with TRBJ1-1; 7 positions match TRBD1. CDR1 and CDR2 from the germline V gene are SGDLS and YYNGEE. This CDR3 has 16 residues. DNA of the CDR3: TGTGCCAACAGCCCCTCCTCAGGGGGAGTGAACACTGAAGCTTTCTTT. Its protein product is CANSPSSGGVNTEAFF.

V and J are TRBV29-1 and TRBJ2-3; D uncertain. This CDR3 region has 13 residues. CDR1 SQVTM and CDR2 ANQGSEA come from the germline V gene. The V end lost 5 bases, the J end lost 4 bases, and 13 bases lay between the germline ends. This chain's CDR3 is CSVLGNTPDTQYF. As DNA, the CDR3 is TGCAGCGTTCTAGGGAACACCCCAGATACGCAGTATTTT.

This clonotype was found many times. The gene calls are TRBV28 and TRBJ2-3, with a possible D match to TRBD2 (5 bases). CDR3 length: 13 residues. Trimming stripped 1 base from V and 6 bases from J, with 8 bases between. Germline loops: CDR1 MDHEN, CDR2 SYDVKM. The CDR3 here is CASSLLLGDTQYF. The DNA of the CDR3 is TGTGCCAGCAGTTTATTACTAGGGGATACGCAGTATTTT. The complete variable domain, with remaining parts taken from reference TRBV28 and TRBJ2-3, reads DVKVTQSSRYLVKRTGEKVFLECVQDMDHENMFWYRQDPGLGLRLIYFSYDVKMKEKGDIPEGYSVSREKKERFSLILESASTNQTSMYLCASSLLLGDTQYFGPGTRLTVL.

This rearrangement joins TRBV20-1 to TRBJ1-6, with TRBD1 identical over 7 bases. The length of the CDR3 is 17 residues. Germline trimming cut 0 bases from V and 7 bases from J; bases unmatched to any gene: 12. Germline CDR1 and CDR2: DFQATT and SNEGSKA (reference sequence). The CDR3 sequence: CSARDYDRDLGNSPLHF. CDR3 sequence (DNA): TGCAGTGCTAGAGATTACGACAGGGACCTTGGGAATTCACCCCTCCACTTT.

The rearrangement joins TRBV27 to TRBJ1-4; tentative D call: TRBD1 (5 bases). This CDR3 has 15 residues. The V end lost 6 bases, the J end lost 8 bases, and 19 bases lay between the germline ends. Germline V gene lookup returns CDR1 MNHEY and CDR2 SMNVEV (reference sequence). The CDR3 region has the DNA TGTGCCAGCAGCTCTTATAGGGACCCGGGGGAAAAACTGTTTTTT. It encodes CASSSYRDPGEKLFF.